The T cell receptor (beta chain) under discussion was sequenced for a study of a mutant IDH1 vaccine in newly diagnosed glioma. Study background: Investigators started vaccination 4-6 weeks after radiotherapy alone, or with temozolomide cycles.

Measured with immunoSEQ multiplex PCR; TCRdb has only the in-frame clones, and not every one. In the table there are roughly 11,000 clones, more than 75% of which are singletons. Noted time point: week 5, during vaccination. A 20-mer mutant IDH1 peptide at 300 ug was injected subcutaneously with topical imiquimod. The V segment lost 6 bases and the J segment 15 bases; nucleotides outside the gene matches: 8. This CDR3 region has 13 residues. Germline CDR1 reads MNHNS; CDR2 reads SASEGT. Comments on this clone: Its target is not known.

This sequence originates from a woman aged 40-49 years with glioma. Some clones in this sample may be carry-over from other donors' samples. Material: PBMCs, obtained from a glioma patient whose treatment included an IDH1 peptide vaccine. The chain combines TRBV6-1 with TRBJ2-1; 13 bases match TRBD2. DNA for the CDR3: TGTGCCAGCAGCGCCGGACTAGCGGGAGATAGGTTCTTC. The encoded protein is CASSAGLAGDRFF.